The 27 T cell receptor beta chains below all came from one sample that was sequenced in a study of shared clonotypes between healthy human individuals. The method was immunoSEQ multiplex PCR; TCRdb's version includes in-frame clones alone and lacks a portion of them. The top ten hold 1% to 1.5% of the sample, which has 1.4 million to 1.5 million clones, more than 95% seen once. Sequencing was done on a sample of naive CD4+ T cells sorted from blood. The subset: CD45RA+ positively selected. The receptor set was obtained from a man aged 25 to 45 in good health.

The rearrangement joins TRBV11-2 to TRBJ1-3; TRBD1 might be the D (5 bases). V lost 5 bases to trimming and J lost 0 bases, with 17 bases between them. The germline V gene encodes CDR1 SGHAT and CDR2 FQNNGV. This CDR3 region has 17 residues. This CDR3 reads CASSPRAGTTSGNTIYF. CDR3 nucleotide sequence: TGTGCCAGCAGCCCAAGGGCAGGGACCACCTCTGGAAACACCATATATTTT.

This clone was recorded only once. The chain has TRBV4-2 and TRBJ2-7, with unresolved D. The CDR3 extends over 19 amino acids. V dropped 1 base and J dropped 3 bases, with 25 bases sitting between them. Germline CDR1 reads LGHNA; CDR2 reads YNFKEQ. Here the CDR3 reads CASSQVIMSISFLIYEQYF. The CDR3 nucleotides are TGTGCCAGCAGCCAAGTGATAATGTCAATTTCCTTCCTTATCTACGAGCAGTACTTC.

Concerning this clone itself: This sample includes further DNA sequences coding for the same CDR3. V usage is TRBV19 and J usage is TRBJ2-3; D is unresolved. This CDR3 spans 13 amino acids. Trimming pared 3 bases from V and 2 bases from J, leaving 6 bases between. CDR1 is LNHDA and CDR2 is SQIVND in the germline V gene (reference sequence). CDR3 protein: CASSIGSTDTQYF. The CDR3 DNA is TGTGCCAGTAGTATCGGATCCACAGATACGCAGTATTTT.

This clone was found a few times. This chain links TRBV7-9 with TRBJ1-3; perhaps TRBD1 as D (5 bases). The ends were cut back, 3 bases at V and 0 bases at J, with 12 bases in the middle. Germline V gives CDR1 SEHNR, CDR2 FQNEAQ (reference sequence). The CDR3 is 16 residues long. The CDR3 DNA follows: TGTGCCAGCAGCTTCAGGGATTCCCGCTCTGGAAACACCATATATTTT. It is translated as CASSFRDSRSGNTIYF. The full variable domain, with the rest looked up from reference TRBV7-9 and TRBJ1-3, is DTGVSQNPRHKITKRGQNVTFRCDPISEHNRLYWYRQTLGQGPEFLTYFQNEAQLEKSRLLSDRFSAERPKGSFSTLEIQRTEQGDSAMYLCASSFRDSRSGNTIYFGEGSWLTVV.

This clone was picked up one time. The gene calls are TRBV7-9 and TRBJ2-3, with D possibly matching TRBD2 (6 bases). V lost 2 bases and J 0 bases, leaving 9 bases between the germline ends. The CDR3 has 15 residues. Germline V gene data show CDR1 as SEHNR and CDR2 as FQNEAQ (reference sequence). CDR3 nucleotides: TGTGCCAGCAGCTTACTAGCGCTGAGCACAGATACGCAGTATTTT. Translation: CASSLLALSTDTQYF.

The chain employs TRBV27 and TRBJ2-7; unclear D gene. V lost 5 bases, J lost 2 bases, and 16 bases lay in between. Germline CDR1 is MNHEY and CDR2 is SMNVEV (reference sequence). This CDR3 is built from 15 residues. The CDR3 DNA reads TGTGCCAGCAGTACGAGACAACCACCGGCCTACGAGCAGTACTTC. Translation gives CASSTRQPPAYEQYF.

As DNA, the CDR3 is TGCGCCAGCAGTGTTAAGGGCGGTCACGAGCAGTACTTC. It codes for CASSVKGGHEQYF. The chain is built from TRBV10-1 and TRBJ2-7; unclear D gene. Per germline, CDR1 WNHNN and CDR2 SYGVQD (reference sequence). This CDR3 is 13 amino acids long. Trimming removed 4 bases from V and 5 bases from J, with 12 bases in between.

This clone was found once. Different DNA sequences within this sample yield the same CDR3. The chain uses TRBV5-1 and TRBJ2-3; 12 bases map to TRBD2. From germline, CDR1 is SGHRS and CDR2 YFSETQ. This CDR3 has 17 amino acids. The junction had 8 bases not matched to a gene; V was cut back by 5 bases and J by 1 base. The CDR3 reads CASRRDLAGGGTDTQYF. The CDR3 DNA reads TGCGCCAGCAGGAGAGACCTAGCGGGAGGGGGCACAGATACGCAGTATTTT.

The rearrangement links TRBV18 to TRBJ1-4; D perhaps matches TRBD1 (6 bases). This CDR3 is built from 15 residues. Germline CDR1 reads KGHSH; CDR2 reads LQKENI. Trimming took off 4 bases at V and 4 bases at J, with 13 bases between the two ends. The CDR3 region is CASSRSQGGNEKLFF. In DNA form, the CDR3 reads TGTGCCAGCTCACGATCACAGGGCGGTAATGAAAAACTGTTTTTT.

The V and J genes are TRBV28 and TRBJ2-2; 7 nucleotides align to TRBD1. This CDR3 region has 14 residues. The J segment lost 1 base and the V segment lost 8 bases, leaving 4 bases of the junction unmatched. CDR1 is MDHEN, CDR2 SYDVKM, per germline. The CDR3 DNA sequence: TGTGCCAGCCGAGACAGGGTGAACACCGGGGAGCTGTTTTTT. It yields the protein CASRDRVNTGELFF.

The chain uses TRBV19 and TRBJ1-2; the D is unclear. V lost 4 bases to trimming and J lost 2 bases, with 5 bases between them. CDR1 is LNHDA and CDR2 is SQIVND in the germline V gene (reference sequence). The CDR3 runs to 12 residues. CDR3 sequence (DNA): TGTGCCAGTAGTAGACGGAACTATGGCTACACCTTC. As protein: CASSRRNYGYTF.

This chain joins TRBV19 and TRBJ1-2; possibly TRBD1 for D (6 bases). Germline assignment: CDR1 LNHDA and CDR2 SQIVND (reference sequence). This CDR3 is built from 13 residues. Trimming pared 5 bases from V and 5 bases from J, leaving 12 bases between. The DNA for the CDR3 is TGTGCCAGTAGTGCAGGGACAATGTATGGCTACACCTTC. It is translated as CASSAGTMYGYTF. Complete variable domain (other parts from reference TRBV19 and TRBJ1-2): DGGITQSPKYLFRKEGQNVTLSCEQNLNHDAMYWYRQDPGQGLRLIYYSQIVNDFQKGDIAEGYSVSREKKESFPLTVTSAQKNPTAFYLCASSAGTMYGYTFGSGTRLTVV.

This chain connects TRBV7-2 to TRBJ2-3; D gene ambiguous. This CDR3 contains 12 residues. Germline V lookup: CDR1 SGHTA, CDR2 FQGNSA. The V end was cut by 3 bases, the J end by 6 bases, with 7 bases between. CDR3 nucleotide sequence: TGTGCCAGCAGCTTCTATGCGGATACGCAGTATTTT. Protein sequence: CASSFYADTQYF.

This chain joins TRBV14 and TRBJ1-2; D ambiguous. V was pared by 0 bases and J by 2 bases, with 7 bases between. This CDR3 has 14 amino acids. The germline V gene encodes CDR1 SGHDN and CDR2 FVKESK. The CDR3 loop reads CASSQDQINYGYTF. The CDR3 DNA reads TGTGCCAGCAGCCAAGATCAGATCAACTATGGCTACACCTTC.

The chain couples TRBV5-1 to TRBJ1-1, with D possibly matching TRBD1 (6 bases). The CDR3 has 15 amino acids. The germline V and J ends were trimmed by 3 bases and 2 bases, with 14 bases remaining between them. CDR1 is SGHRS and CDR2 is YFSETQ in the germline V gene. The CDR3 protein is CASSWSTGSNTEAFF. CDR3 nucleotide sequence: TGCGCCAGCAGCTGGAGCACAGGGAGTAACACTGAAGCTTTCTTT. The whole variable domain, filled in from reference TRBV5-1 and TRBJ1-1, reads KAGVTQTPRYLIKTRGQQVTLSCSPISGHRSVSWYQQTPGQGLQFLFEYFSETQRNKGNFPGRFSGRQFSNSRSEMNVSTLELGDSALYLCASSWSTGSNTEAFFGQGTRLTVV.

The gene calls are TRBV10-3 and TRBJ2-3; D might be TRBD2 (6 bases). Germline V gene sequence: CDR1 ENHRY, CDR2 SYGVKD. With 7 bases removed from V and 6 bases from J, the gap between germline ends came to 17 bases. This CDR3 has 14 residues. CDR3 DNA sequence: TGTGCCATCAACCCGCGGGGACCGACGGATACGCAGTATTTT. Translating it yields CAINPRGPTDTQYF.

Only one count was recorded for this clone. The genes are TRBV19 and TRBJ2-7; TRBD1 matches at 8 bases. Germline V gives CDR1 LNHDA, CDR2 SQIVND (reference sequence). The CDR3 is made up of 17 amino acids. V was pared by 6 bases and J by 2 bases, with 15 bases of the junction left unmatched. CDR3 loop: CASSRINRGSIPYEQYF. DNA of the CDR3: TGTGCCAGTAGCAGAATCAACAGGGGGAGTATCCCCTACGAGCAGTACTTC.

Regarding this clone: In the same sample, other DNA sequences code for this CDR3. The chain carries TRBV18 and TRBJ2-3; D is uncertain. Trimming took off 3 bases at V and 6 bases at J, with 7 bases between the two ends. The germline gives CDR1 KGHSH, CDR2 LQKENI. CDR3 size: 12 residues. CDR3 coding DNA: TGTGCCAGCTCACCCGACACCGATACGCAGTATTTT. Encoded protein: CASSPDTDTQYF.

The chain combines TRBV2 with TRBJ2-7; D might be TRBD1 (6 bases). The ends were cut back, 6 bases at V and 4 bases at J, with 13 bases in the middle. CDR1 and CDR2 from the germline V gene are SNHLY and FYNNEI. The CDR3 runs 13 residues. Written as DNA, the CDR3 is TGTGCCAGCAGCCGGGACACCATTTACGAGCAGTACTTC. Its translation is CASSRDTIYEQYF. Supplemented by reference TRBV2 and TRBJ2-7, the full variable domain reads EPEVTQTPSHQVTQMGQEVILRCVPISNHLYFYWYRQILGQKVEFLVSFYNNEISEKSEIFDDQFSVERPDGSNFTLKIRSTKLEDSAMYFCASSRDTIYEQYFGPGTRLTVT.

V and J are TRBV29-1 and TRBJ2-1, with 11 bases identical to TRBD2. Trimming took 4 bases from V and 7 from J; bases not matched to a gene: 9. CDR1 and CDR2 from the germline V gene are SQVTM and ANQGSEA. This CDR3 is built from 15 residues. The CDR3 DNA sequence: TGCAGCGTTGTCCCTAGCGGGAGGCCTTGGAATGAGCAGTTCTTC. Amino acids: CSVVPSGRPWNEQFF.

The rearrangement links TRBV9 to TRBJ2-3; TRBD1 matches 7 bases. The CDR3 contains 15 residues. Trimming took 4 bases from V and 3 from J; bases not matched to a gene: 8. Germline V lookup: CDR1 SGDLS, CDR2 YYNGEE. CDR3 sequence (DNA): TGTGCCAGCAGCTTACAGGGGAGTAGTACAGATACGCAGTATTTT. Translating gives CASSLQGSSTDTQYF.

CDR3 amino acids: CAARWMDTGELFF. The CDR3 DNA sequence: TGTGCCGCAAGGTGGATGGACACCGGGGAGCTGTTTTTT. This chain uses TRBV19 with TRBJ2-2; D is undetermined. The CDR3 runs to 13 residues. The germline V gene encodes CDR1 LNHDA and CDR2 SQIVND (reference sequence). The V end was cut by 11 bases, the J end by 3 bases, with 13 bases between.

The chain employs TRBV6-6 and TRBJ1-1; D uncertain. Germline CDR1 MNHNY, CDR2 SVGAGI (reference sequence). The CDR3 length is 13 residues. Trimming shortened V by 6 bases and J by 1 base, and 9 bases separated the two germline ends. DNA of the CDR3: TGTGCCAGCAGCTGGGATTCGAACACTGAAGCTTTCTTT. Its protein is CASSWDSNTEAFF.

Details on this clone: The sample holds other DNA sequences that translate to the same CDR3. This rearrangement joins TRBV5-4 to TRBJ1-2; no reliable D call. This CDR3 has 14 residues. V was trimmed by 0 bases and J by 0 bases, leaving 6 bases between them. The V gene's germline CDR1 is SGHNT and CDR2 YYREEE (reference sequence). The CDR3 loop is CASSLAGTNYGYTF. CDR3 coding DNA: TGTGCCAGCAGCTTGGCGGGAACTAACTATGGCTACACCTTC.

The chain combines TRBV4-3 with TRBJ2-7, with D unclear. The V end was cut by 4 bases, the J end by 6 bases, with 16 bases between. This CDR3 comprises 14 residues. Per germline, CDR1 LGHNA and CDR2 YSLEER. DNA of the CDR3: TGCGCCAGCAGCCTGGTCTTATCTAAGTCCGAGCAGTACTTC. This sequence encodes CASSLVLSKSEQYF.

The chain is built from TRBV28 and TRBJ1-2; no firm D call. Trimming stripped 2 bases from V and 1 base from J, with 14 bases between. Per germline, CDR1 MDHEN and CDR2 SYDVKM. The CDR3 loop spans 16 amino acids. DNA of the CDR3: TGTGCCAGCAGTTTAATCGACGTCAGCATTAACTATGGCTACACCTTC. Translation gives CASSLIDVSINYGYTF.

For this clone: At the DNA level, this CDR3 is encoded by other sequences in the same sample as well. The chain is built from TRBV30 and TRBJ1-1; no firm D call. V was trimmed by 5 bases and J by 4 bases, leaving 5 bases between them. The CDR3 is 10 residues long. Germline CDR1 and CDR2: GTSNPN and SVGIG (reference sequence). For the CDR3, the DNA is TGTGCCTGGGAGAGCACTGAAGCTTTCTTT. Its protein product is CAWESTEAFF.